Shown below are 14 T cell receptor beta chains from a single sample sequenced in a study of regulatory and conventional T cells in RAG deficiency. Blood CD4+ CD25-high CD127-low regulatory T cells supplied the genomic DNA template. Repertoires were generated with immunoSEQ multiplex PCR, while TCRdb's copy carries only in-frame clones and drops some. Of 10,000 or so clones listed, approximately 94% are singletons. This same sample was also part of a study on regulatory T cells. As reported in that work: The primer mix had 52 TRBV and 13 TRBJ primers.

The sequenced sample consisted of CD127- CD25+ CD4+ Tregs sorted from blood. The receptor source for this set is a human donor in good health.

Only one count was recorded for this clone. J is TRBJ1-1 and V is TRBV6-6, with no clear D. V shed 0 bases and J shed 4 bases, with 6 bases lying between them. Germline assignment: CDR1 MNHNY and CDR2 SVGAGI (reference sequence). The CDR3 has 13 residues. The CDR3 protein is CASSYSQFTEAFF. The CDR3 nucleotides read TGTGCCAGCAGTTACTCCCAGTTCACTGAAGCTTTCTTT.

V and J are TRBV10-2 and TRBJ1-1; D is perhaps TRBD1 (5 bases). V was cut by 7 bases and J by 4 bases, with 19 bases left in between. Per germline, CDR1 WSHSY and CDR2 SAAADI. The CDR3 has 15 residues. DNA for the CDR3: TGCGCCAGCATGGTTGGGTTCGCAGGGTCCACTGAAGCTTTCTTT. It yields the protein CASMVGFAGSTEAFF.

The rearrangement joins TRBV6-1 to TRBJ1-1; D is uncertain. CDR1 and CDR2 from the germline V gene are MNHNS and SASEGT. The CDR3 consists of 14 residues. Trimming stripped 6 bases from V and 1 base from J, with 12 bases between. The CDR3 here is CASRPRLENTEAFF. Here the CDR3 DNA reads TGTGCCAGCAGGCCCAGACTGGAGAACACTGAAGCTTTCTTT.

The CDR3 DNA follows: TGCGCCAGCAGCCCTGGACCGAGCGGTCAGCCCCAGCATTTT. Translating gives CASSPGPSGQPQHF. V is TRBV5-1 and J is TRBJ1-5; D not certain. V lost 4 bases to trimming and J lost 6 bases, with 14 bases between them. The CDR3 consists of 14 residues. The germline V gene encodes CDR1 SGHRS and CDR2 YFSETQ. Complete variable domain (other parts from reference TRBV5-1 and TRBJ1-5): KAGVTQTPRYLIKTRGQQVTLSCSPISGHRSVSWYQQTPGQGLQFLFEYFSETQRNKGNFPGRFSGRQFSNSRSEMNVSTLELGDSALYLCASSPGPSGQPQHFGDGTRLSIL.

The rearrangement uses TRBV30 and TRBJ2-4, with a tentative D call TRBD1 (5 bases). Germline V lookup: CDR1 GTSNPN, CDR2 SVGIG (reference sequence). CDR3 size: 14 residues. The V gene lost 0 bases and the J gene lost 0 bases, with 6 bases spanning the gap. CDR3 loop: CAWSVGLAKNIQYF. CDR3 in DNA: TGTGCCTGGAGTGTGGGGCTAGCCAAAAACATTCAGTACTTC. Based on the CDR3 plus reference TRBV30 and TRBJ2-4, the full variable domain is SQTIHQWPATLVQPVGSPLSLECTVEGTSNPNLYWYRQAAGRGLQLLFYSVGIGQISSEVPQNLSASRPQDRQFILSSKKLLLSDSGFYLCAWSVGLAKNIQYFGAGTRLSVL.

Concerning this clone: One end of the junction does not line up with germline, which may come from a read error. Other DNA sequences in this specimen translate into the identical CDR3. V usage is TRBV5-6 and J usage is TRBJ1-6, with D possibly being TRBD1 (5 bases). CDR1 is SGHDT and CDR2 is YYEEEE in the germline V gene. CDR3 length equals 15 residues. CDR3 in amino acids: CASSFRANYNSPLHF. CDR3 coding DNA: TGCGCCAGCAGCTTCAGGGCTAACTATAATTCCCCCCTCCACTTT.

The V and J genes are TRBV6-6 and TRBJ1-2, with 10 nucleotides matching TRBD1. The CDR3 contains 15 residues. The germline gives CDR1 MNHNY, CDR2 SVGAGI (reference sequence). Trimming at V came to 4 bases and at J to 8 bases, leaving 10 bases not matched to a gene. CDR3 sequence: CASSSPGQGRRGYTF. The DNA for the CDR3 is TGTGCCAGCAGTTCCCCGGGACAGGGGCGCAGAGGCTACACCTTC.

The V call is TRBV5-5, the J call TRBJ2-7; TRBD1 matches 7 bases. Germline CDR1 SGHKS, CDR2 YYEKEE (reference sequence). With V trimmed by 0 bases and J by 3 bases, 3 bases remained unmatched. This CDR3 is built from 14 residues. CDR3 nucleotide sequence: TGTGCCAGCAGCTTGGCAAACAGGGGCTACGAGCAGTACTTC. Residues: CASSLANRGYEQYF.

V gene TRBV18 combines with J gene TRBJ1-4, with no clear D. The ends were cut back, 2 bases at V and 0 bases at J, with 7 bases in the middle. Germline-derived CDR1 and CDR2 are KGHSH and LQKENI. CDR3 length equals 15 residues. For the CDR3, the DNA is TGTGCCAGCTCACCAAGCCTTGCAACTAATGAAAAACTGTTTTTT. Encoded protein: CASSPSLATNEKLFF.

The J gene is TRBJ1-2, the V gene TRBV9; 7 bases map to TRBD1. The germline gives CDR1 SGDLS, CDR2 YYNGEE. This CDR3 is 15 amino acids long. V was clipped by 3 bases and J by 6 bases; unmatched bases: 11. The chain's CDR3 is CASSALGTDEDGYTF. The CDR3 DNA reads TGTGCCAGCAGCGCCCTTGGGACAGACGAAGATGGCTACACCTTC.

The chain recombines TRBV7-9 with TRBJ2-7, with D perhaps TRBD1 (6 bases). The CDR3 runs to 15 residues. V was cut by 5 bases and J by 6 bases, with 20 bases left in between. Germline-derived CDR1 and CDR2 are SEHNR and FQNEAQ (reference sequence). CDR3 region: CASSRRIAKGVEQYF. CDR3 coding DNA: TGTGCCAGCAGCAGACGGATCGCCAAGGGGGTCGAGCAGTACTTC.

The CDR3 DNA follows: TGTGCCAGCAGCGGTACACAGGGGGCGGCCGGGGAGCTGTTTTTT. Its protein product is CASSGTQGAAGELFF. J is TRBJ2-2 and V is TRBV11-3; 9 nucleotides agree with TRBD1. Germline CDR1 reads SGHNT; CDR2 reads YENEEA. Trimming removed 5 bases from V and 6 bases from J; junction bases left unmatched: 7. The CDR3 runs to 15 residues.

The gene calls are TRBV2 and TRBJ1-2; a weak D match, TRBD1 (5 bases). CDR3 length: 14 amino acids. Trimming cost V 3 bases and J 6 bases, with 14 bases left between them. Germline values: CDR1 SNHLY, CDR2 FYNNEI. CDR3 loop: CASSELARADGYTF. The CDR3 nucleotides are TGTGCCAGCAGTGAGCTTGCCAGGGCTGATGGCTACACCTTC.

Comment on this clone: At one end, the junction sequence differs from germline, possibly due to a read error. This CDR3 is also generated by other DNA sequences in the sample. The chain recombines TRBV6-1 with TRBJ1-6; possible D gene TRBD1, 6 bases. The germline V gene encodes CDR1 MNHNS and CDR2 SASEGT. CDR3 length equals 14 residues. Written as DNA, the CDR3 is TGTGCCAGCAGTTGGGACATTTATAATTCCCCCCTCCACTTT. Its translation: CASSWDIYNSPLHF.